This T cell receptor beta chain was sequenced in a study of shared clonotypes between healthy human individuals. Study summary: Researchers assigned three CD4 naive, three CD4 memory, two CD8 naive and one CD8 memory plate to each donor.

Using immunoSEQ multiplex PCR, the repertoire was profiled, and TCRdb retains in-frame clones only, with some absent. The sample carries about 1.5 million clones, roughly 96% recorded once. Germline V gene data show CDR1 as SNHLY and CDR2 as FYNNEI. The CDR3 sequence is 15 residues long. Trimming removed 4 bases from V and 4 bases from J, with 16 bases in between. The sequencing sample was made of naive CD4+ T cells sorted from blood. This sample's subset: CD45RA+ positively selected. The genes are TRBV2 and TRBJ1-2, with D perhaps matching TRBD1 (5 bases). This sequence was found in a man aged 25 to 40 in good health. The CDR3 DNA sequence: TGTGCCAGCAGTGTTGGCCGGAGACAGACCTATGGCTACACCTTC. Its translation: CASSVGRRQTYGYTF.